This TCR beta chain was captured in a study of breast tumors, draining lymph nodes, adjacent tissues. The study's findings and limits: Tumors had less TCR diversity than lymph nodes, more than nontumor tissue. Luminal-like breast cancer showed significantly greater tumor-nontumor repertoire similarity than basal-like breast cancer did.

TCRdb reanalysed the multiplex PCR reads using MiXCR and keeps one entry per CDR3 protein. The table has around 290,000 distinct CDR3 sequences, more than 30% seen once; the top ten hold roughly 1.2%. The V gene's germline CDR1 is SGHRS and CDR2 YFSETQ. CDR3 length: 13 residues. This clonotype has at least ten counts. The antigen remains unidentified. One end of the junction fails to match germline, which may point to a read error. Samples came from axillary lymph nodes draining the breast cancer. V gene TRBV5-1 combines with J gene TRBJ2-7; perhaps TRBD2 as D (6 bases). The TCR comes from a female donor with breast cancer. Some clones in this sample may be carry-over from other donors' samples. Sequencing input: axillary lymph node tissue. The CDR3 region is CASSLEGLHEQYF. The CDR3, as DNA: TGCGCCAGCAGTTTGGAGGGTCTCCACGAGCAGTACTTC.